This record concerns one T cell receptor (beta chain) sequence. The antigen is undetermined. These data belong to a study of PD-1 blockade in mismatch repair-deficient tumors. General study findings and limits: Tumor-resident clones, often absent from pretreatment blood, expanded after pembrolizumab and then contracted.

PCR or immunohistochemistry showed mismatch repair deficiency in every enrolled patient. TCR sequencing covered a few patients who responded to pembrolizumab. Assay: immunoSEQ multiplex PCR; the TCRdb copy retains only in-frame clones and omits some. The sample yields tens of thousands of clones, 80% to 90% seen once. The germline V gene has CDR1 SGDLS and CDR2 YYNGEE. There are 16 residues in the CDR3. Germline trimming cut 4 bases from V and 7 bases from J; bases unmatched to any gene: 9. This TCR was sampled from an adult with mismatch repair-deficient cancer. Sequencing was performed on peripheral blood, taken 44 weeks after starting pembrolizumab. V usage is TRBV9 and J usage is TRBJ2-2, with 11 bases matching TRBD2. The CDR3 DNA follows: TGTGCCAGCAGCCAAACTAGCGGGAGATTTTACGGGGAGCTGTTTTTT. Its translation: CASSQTSGRFYGELFF.